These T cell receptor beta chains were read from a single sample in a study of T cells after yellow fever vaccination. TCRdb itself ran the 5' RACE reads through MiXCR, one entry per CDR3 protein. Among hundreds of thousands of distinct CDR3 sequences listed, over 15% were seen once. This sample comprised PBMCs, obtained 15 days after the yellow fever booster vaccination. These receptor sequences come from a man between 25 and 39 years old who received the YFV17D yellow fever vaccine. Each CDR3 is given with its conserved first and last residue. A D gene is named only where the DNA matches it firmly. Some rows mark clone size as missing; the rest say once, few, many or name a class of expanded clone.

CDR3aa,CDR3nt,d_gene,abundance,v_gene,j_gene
CASSLVNSGTYNEQFF,TGTGCCAGCAGCTTAGTTAATAGCGGGACCTACAATGAGCAGTTCTTC,TRBD2,-,TRBV11-2,TRBJ2-1
CASSLVGGSAYEQFF,TGTGCCAGCAGCTTAGTGGGCGGGAGTGCTTATGAGCAGTTCTTC,TRBD2,many,TRBV7-9,TRBJ2-1
CASSEAEPGVKFF,TGTGCCAGCAGTGAAGCAGAACCAGGGGTGAAGTTCTTC,-,few,TRBV2,TRBJ2-1
CASSLVGAGNTIYF,TGTGCCAGCAGCTTGGTAGGGGCTGGAAACACCATATATTTT,-,-,TRBV5-5,TRBJ1-3
CASRTGASSYEQYF,TGCGCCAGCAGGACCGGAGCCAGCTCCTACGAGCAGTACTTC,-,-,TRBV5-1,TRBJ2-7
CASRVDRASSYEQYF,TGTGCCAGCAGGGTAGACAGGGCCAGTTCCTACGAGCAGTACTTC,TRBD1,many,TRBV28,TRBJ2-7
CASSPPSIDQRDEQYF,TGTGCCAGCTCACCACCGTCGATCGACCAGCGCGACGAGCAGTACTTC,-,-,TRBV18,TRBJ2-7
CASRFSDLNEQFF,TGTGCCAGCCGCTTCAGCGATCTCAATGAGCAGTTCTTC,-,-,TRBV7-2,TRBJ2-1
CASSAGTEGYNEQFF,TGTGCCAGCAGCGCCGGGACAGAGGGCTACAATGAGCAGTTCTTC,TRBD1,-,TRBV9,TRBJ2-1
CASSLGQGKEKLFF,TGTGCCAGCAGTTTAGGGCAGGGAAAGGAAAAACTGTTTTTT,-,few,TRBV27,TRBJ1-4
CSARPKPYEQYF,TGCAGTGCTCGACCGAAGCCGTACGAGCAGTACTTC,-,-,TRBV20-1,TRBJ2-7
CASTTAGGYEQYF,TGTGCCAGCACGACAGCGGGAGGGTACGAGCAGTACTTC,TRBD2,few,TRBV6-1,TRBJ2-7
CASSPRGYNEQFF,TGTGCCAGCAGCCCCAGGGGTTACAATGAGCAGTTCTTC,-,many,TRBV12-3/TRBV12-4,TRBJ2-1
CASSWGLPDNEQFF,TGTGCCAGCAGTTGGGGACTGCCGGACAATGAGCAGTTCTTC,-,-,TRBV12-3/TRBV12-4,TRBJ2-1
CASSSRSDTQYF,TGTGCCAGCAGTTCCCGGTCAGATACGCAGTATTTT,-,few,TRBV6-6,TRBJ2-3
CASSLMGRSSYEQYF,TGTGCCAGCAGCTTAATGGGGCGTAGCTCCTACGAGCAGTACTTC,-,-,TRBV7-2,TRBJ2-7
CASSQDGLGQYF,TGCGCCAGCAGCCAAGATGGGCTCGGGCAGTACTTC,-,-,TRBV4-3,TRBJ2-7
CASSQGLLSGELFF,TGTGCCAGCAGTCAAGGACTACTCTCCGGGGAGCTGTTTTTT,-,many,TRBV27,TRBJ2-2
CASSLVAVGNEQFF,TGTGCCAGCAGTTTAGTAGCGGTAGGCAATGAGCAGTTCTTC,-,-,TRBV12-3/TRBV12-4,TRBJ2-1
CASSHVTSGRGEETQYF,TGTGCCAGCAGCCACGTGACTAGCGGGAGAGGGGAAGAGACCCAGTACTTC,TRBD2,many,TRBV3-1,TRBJ2-5
CASSQGQVGSYEQYF,TGTGCCAGCAGCCAGGGACAGGTGGGATCCTACGAGCAGTACTTC,TRBD1,-,TRBV7-9,TRBJ2-7
CASSLVAGDYEQYF,TGTGCCAGCAGTTTAGTAGCGGGAGACTACGAGCAGTACTTC,TRBD2,-,TRBV28,TRBJ2-7
CASSIAGANTGELFF,TGCGCCAGCAGCATAGCGGGAGCGAACACCGGGGAGCTGTTTTTT,TRBD2,many,TRBV5-1,TRBJ2-2
CSALGRLQETQYF,TGCAGTGCTTTAGGACGGCTTCAAGAGACCCAGTACTTC,-,few,TRBV20-1,TRBJ2-5
CASSLGGAGNEQFF,TGTGCCAGCAGTTTAGGGGGGGCTGGGAATGAGCAGTTCTTC,-,-,TRBV12-3/TRBV12-4,TRBJ2-1
CATSRGGASETVQQYF,TGTGCCACCAGCAGAGGGGGGGCTAGCGAGACCGTACAGCAGTACTTC,-,few,TRBV15,TRBJ2-7
CASSPGQGPYNEQFF,TGTGCCAGCAGCCCAGGACAGGGGCCCTACAATGAGCAGTTCTTC,TRBD1,many,TRBV5-1,TRBJ2-1
CASSRTGRESYEQYF,TGTGCCAGCAGCCGCACGGGGCGGGAATCCTACGAGCAGTACTTC,-,-,TRBV7-2,TRBJ2-7
CASSLSAAGVSYNEQFF,TGTGCCAGCAGTTTATCAGCGGCGGGAGTATCCTACAATGAGCAGTTCTTC,TRBD2,many,TRBV27,TRBJ2-1
CASSRTSGRLAEQFF,TGTGCCAGCAGCCGGACTAGCGGGAGACTAGCTGAGCAGTTCTTC,TRBD2,-,TRBV7-9,TRBJ2-1
CASSPGVHTQYF,TGTGCCAGCAGCCCAGGGGTACATACGCAGTATTTT,-,-,TRBV7-2,TRBJ2-3
CSAPGLSRGEETQYF,TGCAGTGCGCCAGGGCTGTCGCGGGGTGAAGAGACCCAGTACTTC,-,-,TRBV20-1,TRBJ2-5
CASRFNRVVTYEQYF,TGTGCCAGCAGATTTAACAGGGTTGTGACCTACGAGCAGTACTTC,-,-,TRBV6-1,TRBJ2-7
CSAALRATDTQYF,TGCAGTGCCGCCCTAAGGGCCACAGATACGCAGTATTTT,-,-,TRBV20-1,TRBJ2-3
CASSELATTYEQYF,TGTGCCAGCAGCGAACTAGCGACAACCTACGAGCAGTACTTC,TRBD2,-,TRBV9,TRBJ2-7